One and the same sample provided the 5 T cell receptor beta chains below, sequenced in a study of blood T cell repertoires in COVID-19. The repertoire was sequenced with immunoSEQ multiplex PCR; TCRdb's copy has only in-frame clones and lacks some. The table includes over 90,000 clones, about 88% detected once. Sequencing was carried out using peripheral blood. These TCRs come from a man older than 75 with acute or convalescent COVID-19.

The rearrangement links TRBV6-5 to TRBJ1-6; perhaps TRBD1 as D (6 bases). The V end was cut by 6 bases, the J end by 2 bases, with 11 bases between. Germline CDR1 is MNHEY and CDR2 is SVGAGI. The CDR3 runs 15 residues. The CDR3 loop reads CASSRGGAYNSPLHF. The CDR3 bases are TGTGCCAGCAGCCGAGGGGGGGCCTATAATTCACCCCTCCACTTT.

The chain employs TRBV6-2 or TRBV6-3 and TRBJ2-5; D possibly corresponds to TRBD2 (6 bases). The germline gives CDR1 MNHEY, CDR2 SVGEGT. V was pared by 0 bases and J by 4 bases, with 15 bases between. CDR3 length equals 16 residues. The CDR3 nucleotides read TGTGCCAGCAGTTACTCGGTGGCCGGGGGACGAGAGACCCAGTACTTC. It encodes CASSYSVAGGRETQYF.

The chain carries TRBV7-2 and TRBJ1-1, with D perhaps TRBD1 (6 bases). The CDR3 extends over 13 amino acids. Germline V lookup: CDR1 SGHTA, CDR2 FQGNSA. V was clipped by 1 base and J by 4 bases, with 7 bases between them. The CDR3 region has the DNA TGTGCCAGCAGCTTAGACAGGGTCACTGAAGCTTTCTTT. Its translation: CASSLDRVTEAFF.

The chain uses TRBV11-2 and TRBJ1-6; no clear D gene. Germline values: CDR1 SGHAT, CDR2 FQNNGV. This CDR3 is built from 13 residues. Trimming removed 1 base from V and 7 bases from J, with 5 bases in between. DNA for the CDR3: TGTGCCAGCAGCTTAGTCGGGAATTCACCCCTCCACTTT. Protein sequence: CASSLVGNSPLHF. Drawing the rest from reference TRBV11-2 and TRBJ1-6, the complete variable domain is EAGVAQSPRYKIIEKRQSVAFWCNPISGHATLYWYQQILGQGPKLLIQFQNNGVVDDSQLPKDRFSAERLKGVDSTLKIQPAKLEDSAVYLCASSLVGNSPLHFGNGTRLTVT.

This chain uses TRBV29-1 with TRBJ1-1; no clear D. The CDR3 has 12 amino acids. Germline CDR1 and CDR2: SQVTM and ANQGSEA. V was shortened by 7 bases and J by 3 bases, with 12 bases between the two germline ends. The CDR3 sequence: CSAKSLDTEAFF. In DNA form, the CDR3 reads TGCAGCGCTAAAAGCTTGGACACTGAAGCTTTCTTT. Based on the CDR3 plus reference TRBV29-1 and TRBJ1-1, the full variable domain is SAVISQKPSRDICQRGTSLTIQCQVDSQVTMMFWYRQQPGQSLTLIATANQGSEATYESGFVIDKFPISRPNLTFSTLTVSNMSPEDSSIYLCSAKSLDTEAFFGQGTRLTVV.